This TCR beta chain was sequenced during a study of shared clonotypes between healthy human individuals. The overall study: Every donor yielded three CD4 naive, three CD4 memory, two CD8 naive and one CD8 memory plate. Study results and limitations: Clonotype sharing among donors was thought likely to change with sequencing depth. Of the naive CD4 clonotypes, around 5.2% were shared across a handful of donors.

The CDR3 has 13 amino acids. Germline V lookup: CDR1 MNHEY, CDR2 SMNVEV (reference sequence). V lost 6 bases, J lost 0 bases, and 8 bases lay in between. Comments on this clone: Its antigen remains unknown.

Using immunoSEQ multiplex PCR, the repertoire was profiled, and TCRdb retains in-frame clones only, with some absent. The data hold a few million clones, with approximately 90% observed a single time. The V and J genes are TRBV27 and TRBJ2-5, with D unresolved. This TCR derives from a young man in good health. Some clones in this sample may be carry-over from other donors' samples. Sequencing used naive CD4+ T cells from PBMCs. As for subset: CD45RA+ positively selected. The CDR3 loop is CASSIRDQETQYF. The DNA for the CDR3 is TGTGCCAGCAGCATACGGGACCAAGAGACCCAGTACTTC.